This T cell receptor beta chain was profiled in a study of T cell repertoires in cytomegalovirus infection. Study summary: Both recently identified HLA-C-restricted and well-studied HLA-B-restricted CMV epitopes were used in the study. TCR beta signatures that were public indicated CMV infection and matching HLA type.

This clonotype was seen only a few times. Its cognate antigen is unknown. TCRdb reanalysed the reads using MiXCR and keeps one entry per CDR3 protein. The sample consists of about a million distinct CDR3 sequences, less than 40% of them appearing once. Study-level findings and limits: Clonotype analysis showed dominance of the ex vivo response by HLA-C-restricted CMV-specific TCR beta clonotypes. Carriers of CMV and the relevant HLA type were discriminated by public TCR beta frequency.

Sequenced material: cultured CD8+ T cells from PBMCs, taken from culture after CMV antigen stimulation. This sequence originates from a human donor in good health (CMV status not recorded). Some clones in this sample may be carry-over from other donors' samples.

CDR3 residues: CASRGPPSYEQYF. The CDR3 DNA reads as TGCGCCAGCAGAGGCCCTCCCTCCTACGAGCAGTACTTC. This chain uses TRBV5-1 with TRBJ2-7; no clear D gene. The germline V gene has CDR1 SGHRS and CDR2 YFSETQ. Trimming took 5 bases from V and 0 from J, leaving 9 bases between them. The CDR3 is 13 residues long.